This T cell receptor (beta chain) originates from a study of blood T cell repertoires in COVID-19. Original analysis: Estimation of nucleated cell counts relied on the amplification of reference gene primers. Assay used: immunoSEQ multiplex PCR; TCRdb lists only in-frame clones, some missing. Clone size and V and J calls were adopted from that table, with D and trimming inferred from the DNA. Among more than 250,000 clones, 70% to 90% were seen once, and the ten largest hold 5.5% to 6%. CDR3 length equals 14 residues. Trimming at V came to 5 bases and at J to 6 bases, leaving 4 bases not matched to a gene. Per the germline V gene, CDR1 is MNHEY and CDR2 is SMNVEV (reference sequence).

What was sequenced was PBMCs or T cells enriched from blood (not recorded which). J is TRBJ2-1 and V is TRBV27; 10 positions match TRBD1. The receptor comes from a woman aged 30 to 39 who had recovered from COVID-19. CDR3 amino acids: CASSLRDRGNEQFF. CDR3 in DNA: TGTGCCAGCAGTCTCCGGGACAGGGGCAATGAGCAGTTCTTC.